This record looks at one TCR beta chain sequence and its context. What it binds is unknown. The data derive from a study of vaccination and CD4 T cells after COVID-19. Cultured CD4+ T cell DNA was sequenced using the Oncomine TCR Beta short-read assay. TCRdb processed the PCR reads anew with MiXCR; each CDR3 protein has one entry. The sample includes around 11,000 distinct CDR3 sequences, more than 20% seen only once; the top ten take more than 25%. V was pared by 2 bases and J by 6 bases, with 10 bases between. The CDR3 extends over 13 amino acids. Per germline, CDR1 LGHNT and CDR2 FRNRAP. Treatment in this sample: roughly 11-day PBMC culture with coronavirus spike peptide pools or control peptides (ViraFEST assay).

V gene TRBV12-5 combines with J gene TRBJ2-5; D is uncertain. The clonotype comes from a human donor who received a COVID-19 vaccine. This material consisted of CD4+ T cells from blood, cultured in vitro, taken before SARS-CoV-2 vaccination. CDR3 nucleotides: TGTGCTAGTGGTTTGTCTCCTCGCCAGACCCAGTACTTC. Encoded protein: CASGLSPRQTQYF.